Presented here are 4 T cell receptor beta chains from one specimen sequenced in a study of blood T cell repertoires in COVID-19. TCRdb's table, derived via immunoSEQ multiplex PCR, lists solely in-frame clones and lacks some. The sample lists roughly 350,000 clones, approximately 87% occurring once. The sample taken for sequencing was peripheral blood. The source is a woman aged 45-65 years with COVID-19, enrolled during active disease.

V and J are TRBV5-1 and TRBJ2-1; 12 bases are shared with TRBD1. CDR3 length: 17 amino acids. V lost 0 bases to trimming and J lost 6 bases; unmatched junction nucleotides: 7. Per germline, CDR1 SGHRS and CDR2 YFSETQ. The CDR3 coding sequence is TGCGCCAGCAGCTTGGGGAGGGGGACAGGGGGCCTCAATGAGCAGTTCTTC. Translated: CASSLGRGTGGLNEQFF.

The chain joins TRBV4-3 to TRBJ2-1; 12 bases agree with TRBD2. CDR1 is LGHNA, CDR2 YSLEER, per germline. The CDR3 spans 16 residues. V trimming: 1 base; J trimming: 2 bases; junction bases outside the gene matches: 0. The CDR3 here is CASSQGTSGTYNEQFF. CDR3 coding DNA: TGCGCCAGCAGCCAAGGGACTAGCGGGACCTACAATGAGCAGTTCTTC.

The chain is built from TRBV24-1 and TRBJ2-5; a possible D gene is TRBD2 (6 bases). V was pared by 5 bases and J by 2 bases, with 14 bases between. Germline-derived CDR1 and CDR2 are KGHDR and SFDVKD. This CDR3 is 15 amino acids long. The CDR3 loop is CATSGGTGRQETQYF. Written as DNA, the CDR3 is TGTGCCACCAGTGGCGGGACGGGGAGACAAGAGACCCAGTACTTC.

V and J are TRBV7-9 and TRBJ2-1; 11 bases fit TRBD1. Trimming took 5 bases from V and 10 from J; bases not matched to a gene: 7. This CDR3 is built from 14 residues. Germline CDR1 reads SEHNR; CDR2 reads FQNEAQ (reference sequence). The CDR3 DNA follows: TGTGCCAGCAGCCCGGGGACAGGGGGTCTAGAGCAGTTCTTC. Amino acids: CASSPGTGGLEQFF.